This passage covers 26 T cell receptor beta chains from one sample sequenced in a study of shared clonotypes between healthy human individuals. TCRdb's table, derived via immunoSEQ multiplex PCR, lists solely in-frame clones and lacks some. The sample records about 2.5 million clones, roughly 90% being singletons. The specimen sequenced was naive CD4+ T cells from PBMCs. Subset denoted: CD45RA+ positively selected. The receptors derive from a man between 18 and 35 years old in good health. Some clones in this sample may be carry-over from other donors' samples.

The gene calls are TRBV4-1 and TRBJ2-7, with TRBD1 matching over 9 bases. The CDR3 is made up of 16 amino acids. The germline gives CDR1 MGHRA, CDR2 YSYEKL. The V and J ends lost 3 bases and 3 bases, in that order; junction bases with no gene match: 9. CDR3 coding DNA: TGCGCCAGCAGCCAGGTACCGGGACAGGGTCTCTACGAGCAGTACTTC. Its protein product is CASSQVPGQGLYEQYF.

This chain uses TRBV18 with TRBJ1-1; 7 bases line up with TRBD1. The CDR3 has 13 amino acids. The V segment lost 4 bases and the J segment 4 bases; nucleotides outside the gene matches: 3. Germline CDR1 reads KGHSH; CDR2 reads LQKENI. Here the CDR3 reads CASSRDSFTEAFF. CDR3 DNA sequence: TGTGCCAGCTCACGGGACAGTTTCACTGAAGCTTTCTTT.

CDR3 residues: CAIATGGEQYF. CDR3 sequence (DNA): TGTGCCATCGCGACGGGGGGCGAGCAGTACTTC. The chain is built from TRBV10-3 and TRBJ2-7, with TRBD2 matching 7 bases. J was trimmed by 6 bases and V by 8 bases; bases with no gene match: 4. Germline lookup yields CDR1 ENHRY and CDR2 SYGVKD. The CDR3 totals 11 residues.

The gene calls are TRBV29-1 and TRBJ2-7; 9 bases are a match to TRBD2. Germline V gene sequence: CDR1 SQVTM, CDR2 ANQGSEA. Trimming at V came to 5 bases and at J to 3 bases, leaving 14 bases not matched to a gene. The CDR3 runs 16 residues. CDR3 nucleotide sequence: TGCAGCGTTCGCTCGTCACTAGCGGGCCGCCGCTACGAGCAGTACTTC. Encoded protein: CSVRSSLAGRRYEQYF.

The J gene is TRBJ1-2, the V gene TRBV7-9; D remains unclear. V was cut by 5 bases and J by 4 bases, with 8 bases left in between. CDR1 is SEHNR and CDR2 is FQNEAQ in the germline V gene (reference sequence). The length of the CDR3 is 12 residues. DNA of the CDR3: TGTGCCAGCAGCCAGGACGTCTATGGCTACACCTTC. Translation gives CASSQDVYGYTF.

This chain connects TRBV25-1 to TRBJ2-3; D assignment may be TRBD1 or TRBD2 (6 bases each). Trimming left V 8 bases short and J 3 bases short, with 15 bases between. Looked up from germline, CDR1 is MGHDK and CDR2 is SYGVNS. The CDR3 covers 14 residues. CDR3 loop: CASGYGGKTDTQYF. CDR3 sequence (DNA): TGTGCCAGCGGATACGGGGGCAAGACAGATACGCAGTATTTT.

The chain is built from TRBV28 and TRBJ1-1; no clear D gene. This CDR3 is built from 13 residues. Trimming removed 3 bases at V and 3 bases at J, with 8 bases between. Germline V gene sequence: CDR1 MDHEN, CDR2 SYDVKM. DNA of the CDR3: TGTGCCAGCAGTTTGGCCGGGGACACTGAAGCTTTCTTT. This translates into CASSLAGDTEAFF.

The rearrangement links TRBV11-2 to TRBJ1-6; 9 bases are a match to TRBD1. CDR3 length: 18 amino acids. Germline V CDR1 and CDR2: SGHAT, FQNNGV. The J segment lost 5 bases and the V segment lost 5 bases, leaving 13 bases of the junction unmatched. The CDR3 region is CASSTTAGQGRDNSPLHF. Written as DNA, the CDR3 is TGTGCCAGCAGCACAACTGCGGGACAGGGACGAGATAATTCACCCCTCCACTTT.

The V gene is TRBV5-1, the J gene TRBJ2-5, with TRBD2 matching over 8 bases. V shed 4 bases and J 2 bases; nucleotides not matched to a gene: 13. CDR1 is SGHRS and CDR2 is YFSETQ in the germline V gene. The CDR3 length is 17 residues. The CDR3 DNA is TGCGCCAGCAGCGCTGGAGGACTAGCTGGGGGTCAAGAGACCCAGTACTTC. This codes for CASSAGGLAGGQETQYF.

This CDR3 is CASSQGGGQKYF. The DNA for the CDR3 is TGCGCCAGCAGTCAGGGGGGCGGGCAAAAGTACTTC. This sequence joins TRBV23-1 and TRBJ2-4; D may correspond to TRBD1 or TRBD2 (6 bases each). TRBV23-1 is annotated as an ORF whose role is uncertain. The CDR3 is 12 amino acids. V was pared by 3 bases and J by 14 bases, with 14 bases between.

The chain employs TRBV11-1 and TRBJ2-2; a possible D gene is TRBD1 (6 bases). This CDR3 region has 15 residues. Germline V gives CDR1 SGHAT, CDR2 FQDESV (reference sequence). Trimming took off 3 bases at V and 3 bases at J, with 11 bases between the two ends. The CDR3 DNA follows: TGTGCCAGCAGCTTCAGAACAGGGTACACCGGGGAGCTGTTTTTT. This translates into CASSFRTGYTGELFF.

V is TRBV5-1 and J is TRBJ1-2; 10 bases line up with TRBD1. Germline lookup yields CDR1 SGHRS and CDR2 YFSETQ. The CDR3 has 17 residues. Unmatched junction bases numbered 9, after V lost 0 bases and J lost 4 bases. CDR3 sequence reads: CASSLGGTGASGYGYTF. For the CDR3, the DNA is TGCGCCAGCAGCTTGGGCGGGACAGGGGCGTCTGGCTATGGCTACACCTTC.

The genes are TRBV2 and TRBJ1-1; D uncertain. From germline, CDR1 is SNHLY and CDR2 FYNNEI. The ends were cut back, 4 bases at V and 3 bases at J, with 15 bases in the middle. The CDR3 sequence is 15 residues long. CDR3 amino acids: CASSVGTARDTEAFF. In DNA, the CDR3 is TGTGCCAGCAGTGTTGGCACCGCGAGGGACACTGAAGCTTTCTTT.

The rearrangement joins TRBV2 to TRBJ2-7; a weak D match, TRBD1 (5 bases). From germline, CDR1 is SNHLY and CDR2 FYNNEI. This CDR3 spans 14 amino acids. V was clipped by 7 bases and J by 0 bases, with 13 bases between them. In nucleotides, the CDR3 is TGTGCCAGCACCCCCCTTGACAGCTCCTACGAGCAGTACTTC. Translated: CASTPLDSSYEQYF.

The chain joins TRBV5-4 to TRBJ2-4; 9 bases line up with TRBD1. CDR3 length: 15 residues. Germline CDR1 is SGHNT and CDR2 is YYREEE (reference sequence). V lost 4 bases and J lost 2; bases outside the gene matches: 4. This chain's CDR3 is CASSTGTGTKNIQYF. CDR3 bases: TGTGCCAGCAGCACCGGGACAGGGACCAAAAACATTCAGTACTTC.

The chain recombines TRBV5-1 with TRBJ2-7; 9 bases fit TRBD1. The CDR3 is 15 residues long. Germline loops: CDR1 SGHRS, CDR2 YFSETQ. Trimming at V came to 5 bases and at J to 4 bases, leaving 10 bases not matched to a gene. CDR3 sequence: CASRTPGQGVYEQYF. DNA of the CDR3: TGCGCCAGCAGGACCCCGGGACAGGGTGTTTACGAGCAGTACTTC.

V is TRBV28 and J is TRBJ1-4, with no clear D. Per germline, CDR1 MDHEN and CDR2 SYDVKM. This CDR3 has 12 residues. Trimming took 6 bases from V and 8 from J, leaving 10 bases between them. CDR3 amino acids: CASRPAREKLFF. The CDR3, as DNA: TGTGCCAGCAGGCCCGCGCGGGAAAAACTGTTTTTT.

This chain connects TRBV19 to TRBJ1-4; D not resolved. Trimming took 3 bases from V and 3 from J, leaving 11 bases between them. Germline V gene lookup returns CDR1 LNHDA and CDR2 SQIVND (reference sequence). This CDR3 has 15 amino acids. CDR3 loop: CASSIRGWANEKLFF. The CDR3 DNA sequence: TGTGCCAGTAGTATCCGTGGCTGGGCTAATGAAAAACTGTTTTTT.

The V call is TRBV18, the J call TRBJ1-4; TRBD1 aligns across 7 bases. Germline-derived CDR1 and CDR2 are KGHSH and LQKENI. With V trimmed by 4 bases and J by 0 bases, 5 bases remained unmatched. The CDR3 runs 16 residues. DNA for the CDR3: TGTGCCAGCTCACGGGACAGACCTGCAACTAATGAAAAACTGTTTTTT. Protein sequence: CASSRDRPATNEKLFF.

This sequence joins TRBV10-3 and TRBJ1-2; 9 nucleotides agree with TRBD1. The V and J ends lost 3 bases and 6 bases, in that order; junction bases with no gene match: 5. Germline lookup yields CDR1 ENHRY and CDR2 SYGVKD. CDR3 length: 14 residues. CDR3 DNA: TGTGCCATCAGTGAAAGACAGGGGGACCATGGCTACACCTTC. This encodes CAISERQGDHGYTF.

The rearrangement joins TRBV19 to TRBJ1-5, with 8 bases identical to TRBD1. Germline-derived CDR1 and CDR2 are LNHDA and SQIVND (reference sequence). The CDR3 sequence is 14 residues long. V lost 6 bases to trimming and J lost 7 bases; unmatched junction nucleotides: 8. The CDR3 nucleotides read TGTGCCAGTAGCTCAGACAGGGGAGGACAGCCCCAGCATTTT. Encoded protein: CASSSDRGGQPQHF.

Turning to this clone: The same CDR3 can be traced to other DNA sequences in this sample. The rearrangement joins TRBV11-3 to TRBJ2-1, with a tentative D call TRBD2 (5 bases). Looked up from germline, CDR1 is SGHNT and CDR2 is YENEEA. This CDR3 is 12 amino acids long. The V and J ends lost 0 bases and 9 bases respectively, with 6 bases between them. The CDR3 sequence: CASSLDRGEQFF. The CDR3 bases are TGTGCCAGCAGCTTAGATCGGGGTGAGCAGTTCTTC. Full variable domain (rest looked up from reference TRBV11-3 and TRBJ2-1): EAGVVQSPRYKIIEKKQPVAFWCNPISGHNTLYWYLQNLGQGPELLIRYENEEAVDDSQLPKDRFSAERLKGVDSTLKIQPAELGDSAVYLCASSLDRGEQFFGPGTRLTVL.

The rearrangement uses TRBV7-9 and TRBJ2-2; 9 positions match TRBD2. Germline V gene lookup returns CDR1 SEHNR and CDR2 FQNEAQ (reference sequence). V was clipped by 5 bases and J by 5 bases; unmatched bases: 12. The CDR3 length is 17 residues. In nucleotides, the CDR3 is TGTGCCAGCAGCCCACGCCTGAGGACTAGCGATACCGGGGAGCTGTTTTTT. Its protein product is CASSPRLRTSDTGELFF.

CDR3 loop: CASSFDMGYNEQFF. CDR3 DNA: TGCGCCAGCAGCTTTGACATGGGCTACAATGAGCAGTTCTTC. This chain links TRBV5-1 with TRBJ2-1; no definite D call. Trimming took 2 bases from V and 3 from J, leaving 9 bases between them. Looked up from germline, CDR1 is SGHRS and CDR2 is YFSETQ. CDR3 size: 14 residues. Full variable domain (outside the CDR3, taken from reference TRBV5-1 and TRBJ2-1): KAGVTQTPRYLIKTRGQQVTLSCSPISGHRSVSWYQQTPGQGLQFLFEYFSETQRNKGNFPGRFSGRQFSNSRSEMNVSTLELGDSALYLCASSFDMGYNEQFFGPGTRLTVL.

The rearrangement uses TRBV28 and TRBJ1-2; 10 nucleotides agree with TRBD1. The CDR3 consists of 16 residues. Germline CDR1 reads MDHEN; CDR2 reads SYDVKM. After removal of 3 bases from V and 5 bases from J, the junction contained 9 bases not matched to a gene. The CDR3 DNA reads as TGTGCCAGCAGTTTTCTCTCCGGACAGGGGGGGTATGGCTACACCTTC. Residues: CASSFLSGQGGYGYTF.

V is TRBV7-3 and J is TRBJ2-3; a possible D gene is TRBD2 (5 bases). The CDR3 length is 13 residues. Trimming took off 4 bases at V and 4 bases at J, with 9 bases between the two ends. Germline loops: CDR1 SGHTA, CDR2 FQGTGA. The CDR3 is CASSWTRADTQYF. CDR3 DNA: TGTGCCAGCAGCTGGACGCGGGCAGATACGCAGTATTTT.